One TCR beta chain is described in this entry. The antigen remains undetermined. CDR3 length: 16 amino acids. J lost 7 bases, V lost 3 bases, and 6 bases had no gene match. Germline assignment: CDR1 SGHTA and CDR2 FQGNSA. These data come from a study of cytomegalovirus exposure and HLA in healthy donors. Study context: Within an early data release were about 85 million unique TCRs drawn from HLA-typed donors.

Study conclusions and caveats: Prediction of most subjects' HLA-A and HLA-B alleles by TCR beta sequences was reportedly accurate. The records held CMV serostatus as the only immune exposure information.

Primers for the PCR totalled 60 Vbeta and 13 Jbeta. Clones were sequenced by immunoSEQ multiplex PCR, and TCRdb holds only the in-frame ones, with some missing. Seen here are roughly 180,000 clones, 76% observed once, and the top ten hold roughly 1.6%. The chain links TRBV7-2 to TRBJ1-4; 12 nucleotides agree with TRBD1. The specimen sequenced was PBMCs. The clonotype was recovered from a man between 18 and 35 years old in good health and CMV-seronegative. This CDR3 is CASSLGPGQGAEKLFF. The CDR3 coding sequence is TGTGCCAGCAGCTTGGGGCCGGGACAGGGGGCTGAAAAACTGTTTTTT.